The entry below gives a single T cell receptor (beta chain) sequence along with its context. This clonotype has at least ten counts. Which antigen it targets is not known. Per-nucleotide qualities are absent, and no much larger clonotype sits a single base away. For CDR1 and CDR2, the germline V gene lists SGHDN and FVKESK. Cut back by 1 base and 5 bases, the V and J ends lie 1 base apart. The CDR3 spans 11 residues, from the cysteine through the phenylalanine. The DNA shown is the 33-base CDR3, in frame from base 1. All donors were healthy Caucasians. Miltenyi CD45RO+ enrichment and human naive T-cell isolation kits were used to isolate memory (CD45RO+) and naive T cells from PBMC. The entry originates in a study of identical twins (dated by TCRdb to 2016 to 2018). General notes on the study: To test whether fetal clonotypes persist, this study deep-sequenced TCR alpha and beta repertoires from monozygotic twins, from unrelated adults of various ages, and from cord blood. Replicate twin experiments were performed at different times using different library preparation protocols to rule out contamination.

Broader findings and caveats from the paper: Because the same donors could not be followed over many years, conclusions were based on cross-sectional statistical analysis. Excess twin sharing in beta out-of-frame sequences was weaker because fewer shared sequences lowered the signal-to-noise ratio. Compared with coincidental sharing between unrelated individuals, an excess of low generation-probability sequences was observed among out-of-frame TCR alpha sequences shared between twins. Abundant cord blood beta clonotypes had fewer insertions, young adult naive repertoires showed a similar but weaker trend, and memory repertoires showed no such trend. Invariant T cells such as MAIT and iNKT could partly confound zero-insertion analyses, although diverse VJ usage argued against such confounding for most clonotypes. In monozygotic twins, out-of-frame TCR alpha sharing was systematically underestimated by recombination models, although the models agreed with sharing between unrelated individuals.

Library preparation employed 5' RACE. This sample was sequenced with an Illumina HiSeq 2000. A universal primer binding site was introduced by template switching, and a unique molecular identifier was present in the final cDNA, enabling accurate counting of TCR cDNA molecules. First-strand cDNA for TCR alpha and beta chains was synthesized from specific primers in the conserved constant-segment region. Each cDNA library was double barcoded, with a SMART-Mk sample barcode plus Illumina barcodes, to control for contamination. TruSeq adapter sequences and Illumina sample barcodes were added in two successive PCR steps. The Illumina HiSeq platform was used with custom primers to sequence TCR alpha and beta cDNA libraries. Per the original workflow: MiGEC processed the raw reads to extract unique molecular identifiers, while MiXCR was used to determine the CDR3 positions. Recombination models were inferred per individual with the repgenHMM and IGoR tools using an EM algorithm. Shared clonotypes were analyzed with the tcR package in R, and sharing was normalized by the product of cloneset sizes. Out-of-frame nonproductive sequences were analyzed to study raw recombination free of thymic and clonal selection effects. Through fastp at Q25 and MiXCR, TCRdb rebuilt clones from the public reads, retaining in-frame beta chains. Identical CDR3 protein sequences are pooled into one entry, listed with their most common genes and DNA. The V and J calls were not made by the authors but by TCRdb's processing. This sample gives 130,000 to 150,000 distinct CDR3 sequences in total; roughly 3.5% of them show up just once. 8.1% of the sample rests with the top ten.

The sequenced sample consisted of memory T cells sorted from blood. The cell subset or site label, as the study defines it: CD45RO+ enriched T cells. The chain employs TRBV14 and TRBJ2-3; the D gene cannot be resolved reliably. The clonotype was recovered from a man aged 18 to 29 in good health. The CDR3 here reads CASSQVDTQYF. Here is the DNA: TGTGCCAGCAGCCAAGTAGATACGCAGTATTTT.